Presented here are 15 T cell receptor beta chains from one specimen sequenced in a study of regulatory T cells in long-lasting Graves disease. Time point given: persistent/refractory GD, antithyroid drugs over 5 years with positive TRAb. From RNA extracted from PBMCs, the TCR library was made. Arm-PCR of CDR3 regions and iRepertoire HTBI primers were used to build TCR beta libraries. Via MiXCR, TCRdb re-called the multiplex PCR reads, giving one row per CDR3 protein. Found here are some 420,000 distinct CDR3 sequences, less than 25% of them singletons; the top ten hold about an eighth. Sequencing was performed on peripheral blood mononuclear cells (PBMCs), taken when the disease was refractory, from a patient treated with antithyroid drugs. These receptors came from a female donor with Graves disease.

This clonotype was detected once. Just one base apart from a much larger clone, this may be a read error. This chain uses TRBV28 with TRBJ1-5; D is possibly TRBD1 (6 bases). This CDR3 has 14 residues. V lost 6 bases and J lost 4, with 13 bases in between. Germline CDR1 MDHEN, CDR2 SYDVKM. CDR3 residues: CASSTDRYNQPQHF. DNA for the CDR3: TGTGCCAGCAGCACCGACAGGTATAATCAGCCCCAGCATTTT.

The J gene is TRBJ2-1, the V gene TRBV6-1, with D possibly TRBD2 on 6 matching bases. This CDR3 has 15 amino acids. From germline, CDR1 is MNHNS and CDR2 SASEGT. Between the trimmed V and J ends, which lost 3 bases and 0 bases, there was a span of 9 bases. The CDR3 loop is CASSDGGTSYNEQFF. In DNA form, the CDR3 reads TGTGCCAGCAGTGACGGAGGGACCTCCTACAATGAGCAGTTCTTC.

This clonotype was seen many times. The gene calls are TRBV2 and TRBJ2-5, with 9 bases matching TRBD1. The CDR3 totals 14 residues. V trimming: 4 bases; J trimming: 4 bases; junction bases outside the gene matches: 4. The V gene's germline CDR1 is SNHLY and CDR2 FYNNEI. In DNA form, the CDR3 reads TGTGCCAGCAGTGGGGGGACAGGGAGAGAGACCCAGTACTTC. It codes for CASSGGTGRETQYF.

This clonotype was counted many times. This rearrangement joins TRBV7-2 to TRBJ2-5; a weak D match, TRBD2 (5 bases). CDR3 length: 13 amino acids. The germline V gene has CDR1 SGHTA and CDR2 FQGNSA. V lost 7 bases and J 5 bases, leaving 14 bases between the germline ends. The CDR3 here is CASMVGETETQYF. The CDR3 nucleotides read TGTGCCAGCATGGTGGGAGAGACCGAGACCCAGTACTTC.

This clonotype showed up just a few times. This chain uses TRBV12-3 or TRBV12-4 with TRBJ2-5; no firm D call. V was trimmed by 3 bases and J by 10 bases, leaving 9 bases between them. CDR3 length equals 11 residues. As DNA, the CDR3 is TGTGCCAGCAGTTTTGGATCGAGCCAGTACTTC. The encoded protein is CASSFGSSQYF.

In this sample, this clonotype turned up many times. The rearrangement links TRBV2 to TRBJ2-7, with D perhaps TRBD2 (7 bases). Germline V lookup: CDR1 SNHLY, CDR2 FYNNEI. The CDR3 has 13 amino acids. Trimming took 6 bases from V and 0 from J, leaving 9 bases between them. In nucleotides, the CDR3 is TGTGCCAGCAGAGGGGGGGGCTCCTACGAGCAGTACTTC. Translation gives CASRGGGSYEQYF. Based on the CDR3 plus reference TRBV2 and TRBJ2-7, the full variable domain is EPEVTQTPSHQVTQMGQEVILRCVPISNHLYFYWYRQILGQKVEFLVSFYNNEISEKSEIFDDQFSVERPDGSNFTLKIRSTKLEDSAMYFCASRGGGSYEQYFGPGTRLTVT.

V and J are TRBV28 and TRBJ1-5; D call uncertain. The germline V and J ends were trimmed by 9 bases and 8 bases, with 8 bases remaining between them. CDR3 size: 10 residues. Germline CDR1 is MDHEN and CDR2 is SYDVKM. The CDR3 is CASGPEPQHF. CDR3 coding DNA: TGTGCCAGTGGTCCCGAGCCCCAGCATTTT.

This rearrangement joins TRBV19 to TRBJ1-2; D gene unclear. The CDR3 runs 13 residues. The germline V and J ends were trimmed by 6 bases and 0 bases, with 8 bases remaining between them. Per the germline V gene, CDR1 is LNHDA and CDR2 is SQIVND (reference sequence). CDR3 nucleotide sequence: TGTGCCAGTAGGGAGGGCCCTAACTATGGCTACACCTTC. Residues: CASREGPNYGYTF.

Note on this clonotype: This may be a read error, as it is one base from a much larger clone. This sequence joins TRBV6-5 and TRBJ2-2, with TRBD1 identical over 7 bases. Germline V gives CDR1 MNHEY, CDR2 SVGAGI. The CDR3 sequence is 15 residues long. Trimming took 4 bases from V and 6 from J; bases not matched to a gene: 8. The CDR3 sequence: CASSSSGTAAGELFF. CDR3 DNA: TGTGCCAGCAGTTCCTCCGGGACAGCCGCCGGGGAGCTGTTTTTT.

This clonotype has a count of ten or more. The chain combines TRBV28 with TRBJ2-2, with D maybe TRBD1 (5 bases). V lost 5 bases, J lost 0 bases, and 10 bases lay in between. This CDR3 has 15 amino acids. CDR1 and CDR2 (germline): MDHEN, SYDVKM. CDR3 nucleotide sequence: TGTGCCAGCAGTCGACAGAACGCGAACACCGGGGAGCTGTTTTTT. Residues: CASSRQNANTGELFF.

The rearrangement uses TRBV2 and TRBJ2-1; D remains ambiguous. The CDR3 covers 16 residues. Germline V gene lookup returns CDR1 SNHLY and CDR2 FYNNEI. V was trimmed by 6 bases and J by 0 bases, leaving 15 bases between them. The CDR3, as DNA: TGTGCCAGCAGAGATCGGGTCTTTAGCTCCTACAATGAGCAGTTCTTC. Translation: CASRDRVFSSYNEQFF.

CDR3 sequence (DNA): TGTGCCAGCAGAACGGCGGGGGACTATGGCTACACCTTC. It yields the protein CASRTAGDYGYTF. The chain employs TRBV25-1 and TRBJ1-2; D possibly corresponds to TRBD1 (5 bases). Germline lookup yields CDR1 MGHDK and CDR2 SYGVNS. The CDR3 has 13 amino acids. The ends were cut back, 6 bases at V and 3 bases at J, with 11 bases in the middle.

This clonotype has a count of ten or more. This CDR3 is CATRTGTGVYEQYF. Written as DNA, the CDR3 is TGTGCCACTAGGACCGGGACAGGGGTTTACGAGCAGTACTTC. The chain links TRBV10-3 to TRBJ2-7; 10 bases are a match to TRBD1. The germline V gene has CDR1 ENHRY and CDR2 SYGVKD. V was pared by 10 bases and J by 4 bases, with 10 bases of the junction left unmatched. The CDR3 is 14 residues long.

This rearrangement joins TRBV19 to TRBJ1-1; possible D gene TRBD1, 6 bases. V was cut by 6 bases and J by 6 bases, with 20 bases left in between. Looked up from germline, CDR1 is LNHDA and CDR2 is SQIVND (reference sequence). CDR3 length: 15 residues. The CDR3 nucleotides read TGTGCCAGTAGCGCGGACAGCCCTCAGTTCGCTGAAGCTTTCTTT. It codes for CASSADSPQFAEAFF.

The sample holds many counts of this clonotype. The genes are TRBV27 and TRBJ1-2; tentative D call: TRBD1 (6 bases). Germline lookup yields CDR1 MNHEY and CDR2 SMNVEV (reference sequence). CDR3 length: 14 residues. V was cut by 5 bases and J by 6 bases, with 16 bases left in between. The CDR3 DNA follows: TGTGCCAGCAGTAAACAGGGACCGACCAATGGCTACACCTTC. Its protein is CASSKQGPTNGYTF.